This note documents a single T cell receptor beta chain sequence. Antigen specificity is unknown. This CDR3 is also generated by other DNA sequences in the sample. The data stem from a study of shared clonotypes between healthy human individuals. Study-wide results and caveats: Deeper or shallower sequencing was expected to change how clonotypes are shared among donors. Rarefaction revealed incomplete sorted-subset sequencing despite large depth.

This CDR3 contains 14 residues. V was clipped by 2 bases and J by 4 bases; unmatched bases: 4. Germline CDR1 and CDR2: MNHEY and SMNVEV (reference sequence). Using immunoSEQ multiplex PCR, the repertoire was profiled, and TCRdb retains in-frame clones only, with some absent. The data contain 950,000 to 1,100,000 clones, under 80% of them singletons. Sequencing input: memory CD4+ T cells sorted from blood. As for subset: CD45RA-negative fraction. The genes are TRBV27 and TRBJ2-7, with 8 bases identical to TRBD2. The clonotype originates from a man younger than 35 in good health. As DNA, the CDR3 is TGTGCCAGCAGTTTAGGGCAGCGGGGGTACGAGCAGTACTTC. Its translation is CASSLGQRGYEQYF.